These T cell receptor beta chains were read from a single sample in a study of T cell responses to AZD1222 COVID-19 vaccine. Assay: immunoSEQ multiplex PCR; the TCRdb copy retains only in-frame clones and omits some. The data show about 62,000 clones, around 90% seen once. Sequenced material: peripheral blood, taken on day 0 of AZD1222 vaccination. These receptors were collected from an adult in good health. Both conserved end residues are part of each CDR3. A D gene is named only where the DNA matches it firmly. A row's size may be missing; if present it is once, few, many or a size class.

j_call v_call clone_size d_call cdr3_nt cdr3_aa
TRBJ2-3 TRBV6-4 . . TGTGCCAGCAGTGACTCCGGGGCAAGCACAGATACGCAGTATTTT CASSDSGASTDTQYF
TRBJ2-7 TRBV5-6 . . TGTGCCAGCAGCTTGTATGAGGTTGCCTACGAGCAGTACTTC CASSLYEVAYEQYF
TRBJ2-1 TRBV5-4 . TRBD1 TGTGCCAGCAGCTACAAAACAGGGGGTTGGGACAATGAGCAGTTCTTC CASSYKTGGWDNEQFF
TRBJ1-5 TRBV18 . . TGTGCCAGCTCACCGTTTATGGGAATCGATCAGCCCCAGCATTTT CASSPFMGIDQPQHF
TRBJ2-1 TRBV6-5 . TRBD2 TGTGCCAGCAGTTACTTTAGCGGGGGGGCCCAAGATGAGCAGTTCTTC CASSYFSGGAQDEQFF
TRBJ2-5 TRBV5-1 . . TGCGCCAGCAGCACCGGGTACCAAGAGACCCAGTACTTC CASSTGYQETQYF
TRBJ1-2 TRBV3-1/TRBV3-2 once . TGTGCCAGCAGCCCAAGCCATTCGTTGGCGGGCGGCTACACCTTC CASSPSHSLAGGYTF
TRBJ2-2 TRBV7-3 . . TGTGCCAGCAGCTTAACTGGGCAGGGTCCCGGGGAGCTGTTTTTT CASSLTGQGPGELFF
TRBJ2-1 TRBV18 . TRBD2 TGTGCCAGCTCTCCCCTAGCGGGGGGACACAATGAGCAGTTCTTC CASSPLAGGHNEQFF
TRBJ2-7 TRBV7-9 . TRBD1 TGTGCCAGCACTCGGACAGGGGCCGAGCAGTACTTC CASTRTGAEQYF
TRBJ1-5 TRBV18 . TRBD1 TGTGCCAGCTCACCAGGGACAGTGGGAGGCAATCAGCCCCAGCATTTT CASSPGTVGGNQPQHF
TRBJ2-1 TRBV2 . TRBD2 TGTGCCAGCTCTCTAGCGGGGCCATACAATGAGCAGTTCTTC CASSLAGPYNEQFF
TRBJ2-3 TRBV2 once . TGTGCCAGCATCAGCCGCCAGGGGAGGACAGATACGCAGTATTTT CASISRQGRTDTQYF
TRBJ1-3 TRBV5-4 . . TGTGCCAGCAGCTTGGGAGGGACCAATGGAAACACCATATATTTT CASSLGGTNGNTIYF
TRBJ2-7 TRBV10-3 . TRBD1 TGTGCCATCAGTGGAACAGGGGGCATCTACGAGCAGTACTTC CAISGTGGIYEQYF
TRBJ1-1 TRBV5-1 . TRBD1 TGCGCCAGCAGCTTGCAGGGGGTAACTACACGGAACACTGAAGCTTTCTTT CASSLQGVTTRNTEAFF
TRBJ2-2 TRBV5-8 . . TGTGCCAGCAGCTCGCGGACATTCAACACCGGGGAGCTGTTTTTT CASSSRTFNTGELFF
TRBJ2-5 TRBV11-2 . . TGTGCCAGCAGCTTAGATCAGGTAGAGACCCAGTACTTC CASSLDQVETQYF
TRBJ2-3 TRBV18 . TRBD1 TGTGCCAGCTCACCACCGAGGGGCAGGGGGCTTGTAGATACGCAGTATTTT CASSPPRGRGLVDTQYF
TRBJ1-1 TRBV5-4 . TRBD1 TGTGCCAGCAGCGAAGTACAGGGGGCGTGGACTGAAGCTTTCTTT CASSEVQGAWTEAFF
TRBJ1-4 TRBV11-2 . . TGTGCCAGCAGCTTAGTGGGGACTCTTAATGAAAAACTGTTTTTT CASSLVGTLNEKLFF
TRBJ1-2 TRBV19 . . TGTGCCAGTAGCGGACAGAACTATGGCTACACCTTC CASSGQNYGYTF
TRBJ2-1 TRBV5-1 . TRBD2 TGCGCCAGCAGCTTGTGGGAGGGATACAATGAGCAGTTCTTC CASSLWEGYNEQFF
TRBJ2-6 TRBV7-8 . . TGTGCCAGCAGCTTAGCGGCCGGGGCCAACGTCCTGACTTTC CASSLAAGANVLTF
TRBJ2-7 TRBV10-1 . . TGCGCCAGCAGTGAGGGATCCGAGCAGTACTTC CASSEGSEQYF
TRBJ2-5 TRBV19 . . TGTGCCAGTAGTATTGGTGGCAAAAAGTCGGAGACCCAGTACTTC CASSIGGKKSETQYF
TRBJ2-5 TRBV7-3 . TRBD2 TGTGCCAGCAGCTTAAGACTAGCGGGGATAGAGACCCAGTACTTC CASSLRLAGIETQYF
TRBJ2-5 TRBV25-1 few TRBD2 TGTGCCAGCAGACTAGCGGGGCAAGAGACCCAGTACTTC CASRLAGQETQYF
TRBJ1-1 TRBV6-6 . TRBD1 TGTGCCAGCAGTCCGACAGGGATGGTTGAAGCTTTCTTT CASSPTGMVEAFF
TRBJ2-7 TRBV2 . TRBD1 TGTGCCACCGGGGACAGGGGAGGCGGCTACGAGCAGTACTTC CATGDRGGGYEQYF
TRBJ1-2 TRBV2 . TRBD1 TGTGCCAGCAGTGAGTTTACAGGGGGCACCTTC CASSEFTGGTF
TRBJ2-7 TRBV5-5 . . TGTGCCAGCAGCTCCCGGGACGGTGACTACGAGCAGTACTTC CASSSRDGDYEQYF
TRBJ2-1 TRBV10-2 . . TGCGCCAGCTCAAGCGGGACATCGGAAACCTACAATGAGCAGTTCTTC CASSSGTSETYNEQFF
TRBJ2-5 TRBV7-9 . TRBD2 TGTGCCAGCAGCCTGCTGGTGGATAGCGGGGGCCGGTACTTC CASSLLVDSGGRYF
TRBJ2-4 TRBV7-2 . . TGTGCCAGCATACTTAGGGGGGCAGGAAACATTCAGTACTTC CASILRGAGNIQYF
TRBJ2-5 TRBV25-1 . . TGTGCCAGCAGTCCTTGGGGAGTTCAGAACCAAGAGACCCAGTACTTC CASSPWGVQNQETQYF
TRBJ1-1 TRBV30 . . TGTGCCTGGAGGCCCGGGCCCCATGAAGCTTTCTTT CAWRPGPHEAFF
TRBJ2-7 TRBV7-3 . . TGTGCCAGCAGCGCGGGCCCCGAGGAGGAGCAGTACTTC CASSAGPEEEQYF
TRBJ2-5 TRBV5-1 once . TGCGCCAGCAGCGAAACAGGGAGAGCAGAGACCCAGTACTTC CASSETGRAETQYF
TRBJ2-7 TRBV20-1 . . TGCAGTGCTAGTGGAGGGGGCCGCCAGTACTTC CSASGGGRQYF
TRBJ1-6 TRBV6-2/TRBV6-3 . . TGTGCCAGCAGTTACGTGGGGGATAATTCACCCCTCCACTTT CASSYVGDNSPLHF
TRBJ2-7 TRBV5-1 . TRBD1 TGCGCCAGCAGCTTACAGGGGGCGCAAGAGCAGTACTTC CASSLQGAQEQYF
TRBJ1-3 TRBV11-1 . . TGTGCCAGCAGCTTAGCGTCGGGAATCTCTGGAAACACCATATATTTT CASSLASGISGNTIYF
TRBJ1-1 TRBV2 . . TGTGCCAGCAGTGAAGCAGAGGGCGTTGTAACTGAAGCTTTCTTT CASSEAEGVVTEAFF
TRBJ1-6 TRBV18 . . TGTGCCAGCTCACCCCGCGGACGGACCGATTCACCCCTCCACTTT CASSPRGRTDSPLHF
TRBJ2-5 TRBV6-5 . . TGTGCCAGCAGTTACTCGGTGGGGGAGACCCAGTACTTC CASSYSVGETQYF
TRBJ1-1 TRBV30 . . TGTGCCATTGATAGGGGAAGAACTGAAGCTTTCTTT CAIDRGRTEAFF
TRBJ1-4 TRBV9 . . TGTGCCAGCAGCGTAGGGGCCGGGTCTTCAGGAGAAAAACTGTTTTTT CASSVGAGSSGEKLFF
TRBJ1-2 TRBV5-5 . TRBD1 TGTGCCAGCAGCCTACAGGGGGCTTACTATGGCTACACCTTC CASSLQGAYYGYTF
TRBJ1-2 TRBV6-5 . . TGTGCCAGCAGTTCGGGACACATGTATGGCTACACCTTC CASSSGHMYGYTF